Below, 32 T cell receptor beta chains from the same sample are listed, as sequenced in a study of T cells in tuberculosis. Method: immunoSEQ multiplex PCR; TCRdb's copy keeps in-frame clones and lacks some. This table has over 25,000 clones, around 90% appearing once. The time point was: new active TB diagnosis, blood taken before or within 7 days of starting treatment. The source material was PBMCs, sampled at tuberculosis diagnosis. Receptors originate from an adult with tuberculosis.

This chain joins TRBV5-4 and TRBJ2-1, with 11 bases aligning to TRBD2. V was clipped by 2 bases and J by 7 bases; unmatched bases: 5. The germline V gene encodes CDR1 SGHNT and CDR2 YYREEE (reference sequence). The CDR3 covers 15 residues. CDR3 DNA: TGTGCCAGCAGCTTAACTAGCGGGAGATTGAATGAGCAGTTCTTC. Protein: CASSLTSGRLNEQFF. Supplemented by reference TRBV5-4 and TRBJ2-1, the full variable domain reads ETGVTQSPTHLIKTRGQQVTLRCSSQSGHNTVSWYQQALGQGPQFIFQYYREEENGRGNFPPRFSGLQFPNYSSELNVNALELDDSALYLCASSLTSGRLNEQFFGPGTRLTVL.

The genes are TRBV5-1 and TRBJ2-2; 10 bases are shared with TRBD2. V shed 4 bases and J 1 base; nucleotides not matched to a gene: 7. Per germline, CDR1 SGHRS and CDR2 YFSETQ. This CDR3 region has 17 residues. Here the CDR3 DNA reads TGCGCCAGCAGCCAAACCCCTAGCGGGAGGAACACCGGGGAGCTGTTTTTT. Amino acids: CASSQTPSGRNTGELFF. Supplemented by reference TRBV5-1 and TRBJ2-2, the full variable domain reads KAGVTQTPRYLIKTRGQQVTLSCSPISGHRSVSWYQQTPGQGLQFLFEYFSETQRNKGNFPGRFSGRQFSNSRSEMNVSTLELGDSALYLCASSQTPSGRNTGELFFGEGSRLTVL.

CDR3 sequence reads: CASSPIPGEGPRQPQHF. The CDR3 DNA sequence: TGTGCCAGCTCACCCATCCCCGGGGAGGGTCCGCGGCAGCCCCAGCATTTT. This chain links TRBV18 with TRBJ1-5; D is ambiguous. This CDR3 has 17 residues. The V and J ends lost 3 bases and 7 bases respectively, with 22 bases between them. Germline values: CDR1 KGHSH, CDR2 LQKENI.

The gene calls are TRBV18 and TRBJ2-6; the D gene is possibly TRBD1 (5 bases). The CDR3 loop spans 14 amino acids. Germline-derived CDR1 and CDR2 are KGHSH and LQKENI. The V end lost 8 bases, the J end lost 1 base, and 9 bases lay between the germline ends. The CDR3 here is CASGPGSGANVLTF. CDR3 bases: TGTGCCAGCGGACCAGGGTCTGGGGCCAACGTCCTGACTTTC.

The genes are TRBV4-3 and TRBJ1-5; D unclear. This CDR3 contains 13 residues. Germline V gene lookup returns CDR1 LGHNA and CDR2 YSLEER. Trimming removed 0 bases at V and 5 bases at J, with 5 bases between. This chain's CDR3 is CASSQDEDQPQHF. The CDR3 bases are TGCGCCAGCAGCCAAGATGAGGATCAGCCCCAGCATTTT.

This clone showed up just a few times. The chain combines TRBV15 with TRBJ1-5; the D gene is possibly TRBD1 (5 bases). The CDR3 covers 15 residues. Per germline, CDR1 LNHNV and CDR2 YYDKDF (reference sequence). Trimming pared 5 bases from V and 0 bases from J, leaving 11 bases between. DNA for the CDR3: TGTGCCACCAGCGGGGGGAGGCATAGCAATCAGCCCCAGCATTTT. This gives the protein CATSGGRHSNQPQHF.

This sequence joins TRBV15 and TRBJ2-5; D unclear. Germline V gene data show CDR1 as LNHNV and CDR2 as YYDKDF (reference sequence). V was trimmed by 4 bases and J by 3 bases, leaving 12 bases between them. The CDR3 is 14 amino acids. CDR3 in DNA: TGTGCCACCAGCAATGAAGGCGAGGAAGAGACCCAGTACTTC. As protein: CATSNEGEEETQYF.

This chain connects TRBV5-6 to TRBJ2-7, with TRBD1 matching 7 bases. Losses at the gene ends were 1 base for V and 4 bases for J; bases not matched to a gene: 8. Germline CDR1 reads SGHDT; CDR2 reads YYEEEE. The CDR3 is 15 amino acids. DNA for the CDR3: TGTGCCAGCAGCTTGTTGTCAGGGGGAATGTACGAGCAGTACTTC. This gives the protein CASSLLSGGMYEQYF.

V and J are TRBV27 and TRBJ1-1; D gene ambiguous. The CDR3 runs to 16 residues. In germline, CDR1 is MNHEY, CDR2 SMNVEV (reference sequence). Trimming left V 3 bases short and J 1 base short, with 15 bases between. The CDR3 coding sequence is TGTGCCAGCAGTTTGTTGGCGGCCCCCAAGAACACTGAAGCTTTCTTT. It yields the protein CASSLLAAPKNTEAFF.

In this sample, this clone turned up a few times. The gene calls are TRBV4-1 and TRBJ1-6, with a weak D call TRBD1 (5 bases). Germline CDR1 and CDR2: MGHRA and YSYEKL. The CDR3 contains 14 residues. The germline V and J ends were trimmed by 0 bases and 10 bases, with 10 bases remaining between them. In nucleotides, the CDR3 is TGCGCCAGCAGCCAAGAGGGGCAGGGCTCACCCCTCCACTTT. Encoded protein: CASSQEGQGSPLHF.

The chain couples TRBV2 to TRBJ2-7; 7 bases are a match to TRBD2. CDR3 size: 15 residues. CDR1 is SNHLY, CDR2 FYNNEI, per germline. V was clipped by 7 bases and J by 3 bases; unmatched bases: 12. CDR3 coding DNA: TGTGCCAGCACTCCTGCTAGCGGTTCGTTCTACGAGCAGTACTTC. Translated: CASTPASGSFYEQYF.

This clone was counted a few times. The chain joins TRBV29-1 to TRBJ2-2, with 8 bases fitting TRBD2. Germline CDR1 reads SQVTM; CDR2 reads ANQGSEA. This CDR3 region has 14 residues. Losses at the gene ends were 6 bases for V and 5 bases for J; bases not matched to a gene: 8. The CDR3 here is CSVGHRGGTGELFF. DNA for the CDR3: TGCAGCGTGGGGCATCGGGGGGGTACCGGGGAGCTGTTTTTT.

This clone occurred once. The V gene is TRBV13, the J gene TRBJ2-5; D is unresolved. This CDR3 is 16 amino acids long. Trimming pared 5 bases from V and 2 bases from J, leaving 18 bases between. CDR1 PRHDT and CDR2 FYEKMQ come from the germline V gene (reference sequence). CDR3 sequence: CASSQSEEMIQETQYF. Written as DNA, the CDR3 is TGTGCCAGCAGCCAATCCGAGGAAATGATACAAGAGACCCAGTACTTC. Using reference TRBV13 and TRBJ2-5 for the parts outside the CDR3, the full variable domain is AAGVIQSPRHLIKEKRETATLKCYPIPRHDTVYWYQQGPGQDPQFLISFYEKMQSDKGSIPDRFSAQQFSDYHSELNMSSLELGDSALYFCASSQSEEMIQETQYFGPGTRLLVL.

The genes are TRBV2 and TRBJ1-3, with TRBD1 matching over 8 bases. V trimming: 7 bases; J trimming: 4 bases; junction bases outside the gene matches: 18. Germline loops: CDR1 SNHLY, CDR2 FYNNEI. The CDR3 totals 18 residues. CDR3 nucleotides: TGTGCCAGCACCCTCACGGGGACAGGCCTCTCGGGGGGAAACACCATATATTTT. Protein product: CASTLTGTGLSGGNTIYF.

This clone was observed a single time. The chain recombines TRBV4-1 with TRBJ1-1; 10 bases are a match to TRBD1. V lost 3 bases to trimming and J lost 0 bases; unmatched junction nucleotides: 7. The CDR3 has 17 amino acids. Germline V gene lookup returns CDR1 MGHRA and CDR2 YSYEKL. The CDR3 spells CASSQAGTGAMNTEAFF. The CDR3 coding sequence is TGCGCCAGCAGCCAGGCCGGGACAGGGGCTATGAACACTGAAGCTTTCTTT.

This clone has just a few counts. The J gene is TRBJ1-1, the V gene TRBV6-5, with D possibly being TRBD1 (5 bases). CDR1 and CDR2 (germline): MNHEY, SVGAGI. V lost 2 bases, J lost 7 bases, and 17 bases lay in between. CDR3 length: 15 amino acids. CDR3 in amino acids: CASSYERGGASEAFF. The CDR3 DNA sequence: TGTGCCAGCAGTTACGAAAGGGGAGGGGCAAGTGAAGCTTTCTTT.

The chain carries TRBV27 and TRBJ1-5; possible D gene TRBD1, 5 bases. V shed 2 bases and J shed 6 bases, with 11 bases lying between them. There are 14 residues in the CDR3. Germline V gene lookup returns CDR1 MNHEY and CDR2 SMNVEV (reference sequence). CDR3 amino acids: CASSLMGEGQPQHF. CDR3 nucleotides: TGTGCCAGCAGTTTAATGGGGGAGGGTCAGCCCCAGCATTTT.

This rearrangement joins TRBV30 to TRBJ1-1, with D perhaps matching TRBD1 (6 bases). Germline V CDR1 and CDR2: GTSNPN, SVGIG (reference sequence). The CDR3 has 15 amino acids. V lost 1 base and J lost 1, with 13 bases in between. The CDR3 DNA sequence: TGTGCCTGGAGTGCGGACAGCCTGGGGAACACTGAAGCTTTCTTT. As protein: CAWSADSLGNTEAFF.

This sequence joins TRBV5-4 and TRBJ2-7, with D perhaps TRBD1 (5 bases). Trimming left V 3 bases short and J 5 bases short, with 21 bases between. This CDR3 spans 16 amino acids. Germline CDR1 reads SGHNT; CDR2 reads YYREEE (reference sequence). The CDR3 reads CASSSSLRAQMDEQYF. The CDR3 region has the DNA TGTGCCAGCAGCTCGTCTCTCAGGGCCCAGATGGACGAGCAGTACTTC.

The rearrangement uses TRBV19 and TRBJ2-1; 10 nucleotides match TRBD2. Trimming took 10 bases from V and 6 from J; bases not matched to a gene: 6. Germline assignment: CDR1 LNHDA and CDR2 SQIVND (reference sequence). The CDR3 covers 13 residues. DNA of the CDR3: TGTGCCACCAGGACTAGCGGCATCAATGAGCAGTTCTTC. Residues: CATRTSGINEQFF. The entire variable domain, with the rest obtained from reference TRBV19 and TRBJ2-1, is as follows: DGGITQSPKYLFRKEGQNVTLSCEQNLNHDAMYWYRQDPGQGLRLIYYSQIVNDFQKGDIAEGYSVSREKKESFPLTVTSAQKNPTAFYLCATRTSGINEQFFGPGTRLTVL.

The chain carries TRBV19 and TRBJ1-2; the match to TRBD1 covers 7 bases. Trimming took 7 bases from V and 7 from J; bases not matched to a gene: 12. The CDR3 covers 14 residues. Germline values: CDR1 LNHDA, CDR2 SQIVND (reference sequence). Here the CDR3 DNA reads TGTGCCAGTACCCGTTCGACAGGGTACCTTGGCTACACCTTC. Residues: CASTRSTGYLGYTF.

This chain links TRBV2 with TRBJ2-3; D perhaps matches TRBD2 (5 bases). Deletions cut 7 bases from V and 7 bases from J, with 12 bases between. Germline-derived CDR1 and CDR2 are SNHLY and FYNNEI. This CDR3 is built from 12 residues. CDR3 in amino acids: CASTLRGHTQYF. The CDR3 DNA reads as TGTGCCAGCACCCTGCGAGGGCATACGCAGTATTTT.

The CDR3 bases are TGTGCCAGCAGCCCGGGGGACAGAAAGGCTTTCTTT. Amino acids: CASSPGDRKAFF. This chain joins TRBV5-6 and TRBJ1-1, with 7 positions matching TRBD1. The CDR3 has 12 residues. The V gene end was trimmed by 4 bases and the J gene end by 11 bases; junction bases not matched to a gene: 8. Germline V gives CDR1 SGHDT, CDR2 YYEEEE.

The V gene is TRBV2, the J gene TRBJ2-7; 7 positions agree with TRBD1. The CDR3 has 15 residues. J was trimmed by 1 base and V by 5 bases; bases with no gene match: 8. The germline gives CDR1 SNHLY, CDR2 FYNNEI. In DNA, the CDR3 is TGTGCCAGCAGTCCACAGGGGATTTATTCCTACGAGCAGTACTTC. Protein: CASSPQGIYSYEQYF. Looking up the rest from reference TRBV2 and TRBJ2-7 gives the full variable domain: EPEVTQTPSHQVTQMGQEVILRCVPISNHLYFYWYRQILGQKVEFLVSFYNNEISEKSEIFDDQFSVERPDGSNFTLKIRSTKLEDSAMYFCASSPQGIYSYEQYFGPGTRLTVT.

This chain's CDR3 is CASSPSLATTYEQYF. The DNA of the CDR3 is TGTGCCAGCAGCCCTTCCCTAGCGACGACCTACGAGCAGTACTTC. V and J are TRBV9 and TRBJ2-7, with D perhaps matching TRBD2 (6 bases). Trimming shortened V by 4 bases and J by 2 bases, and 16 bases separated the two germline ends. Per germline, CDR1 SGDLS and CDR2 YYNGEE. The CDR3 spans 15 residues.

V is TRBV9 and J is TRBJ2-7, with 10 bases that match TRBD2. V trimming: 2 bases; J trimming: 2 bases; junction bases outside the gene matches: 7. The CDR3 sequence is 16 residues long. Germline V gene data show CDR1 as SGDLS and CDR2 as YYNGEE. CDR3 DNA sequence: TGTGCCAGCAGCGTCGGTAGCGGGGGGCGGGCCTACGAGCAGTACTTC. Encoded protein: CASSVGSGGRAYEQYF.

This chain links TRBV6-1 with TRBJ2-1, with D possibly being TRBD2 (6 bases). The CDR3 extends over 15 amino acids. Trimming took off 6 bases at V and 4 bases at J, with 16 bases between the two ends. Germline CDR1 MNHNS, CDR2 SASEGT. CDR3 region: CASRLAGVGYNEQFF. CDR3 nucleotides: TGTGCCAGCAGACTAGCTGGTGTTGGATACAATGAGCAGTTCTTC.

J is TRBJ2-3 and V is TRBV7-2; 8 bases line up with TRBD1. Germline assignment: CDR1 SGHTA and CDR2 FQGNSA. The CDR3 runs to 16 residues. V was clipped by 1 base and J by 5 bases; unmatched bases: 8. The CDR3 is CASSLGTGGGEDTQYF. CDR3 sequence (DNA): TGTGCCAGCAGCTTAGGCACAGGGGGAGGAGAAGATACGCAGTATTTT. Based on the CDR3 plus reference TRBV7-2 and TRBJ2-3, the full variable domain is GAGVSQSPSNKVTEKGKDVELRCDPISGHTALYWYRQSLGQGLEFLIYFQGNSAPDKSGLPSDRFSAERTGGSVSTLTIQRTQQEDSAVYLCASSLGTGGGEDTQYFGPGTRLTVL.

The CDR3 here is CASSPRWTGSYEQYF. CDR3 DNA sequence: TGTGCCAGCAGCCCCCGGTGGACAGGTTCTTACGAGCAGTACTTC. The rearrangement links TRBV5-5 to TRBJ2-7; 7 nucleotides line up with TRBD1. V was pared by 4 bases and J by 4 bases, with 11 bases of the junction left unmatched. The germline V gene encodes CDR1 SGHKS and CDR2 YYEKEE (reference sequence). This CDR3 is built from 15 residues.

This rearrangement joins TRBV4-1 to TRBJ2-7; possible D gene TRBD2, 5 bases. Germline CDR1 MGHRA, CDR2 YSYEKL. The CDR3 length is 13 residues. Trimming left V 6 bases short and J 7 bases short, with 16 bases between. CDR3 sequence: CASSLRSGREQYF. CDR3 sequence (DNA): TGCGCCAGCAGTCTGAGAAGCGGCAGAGAGCAGTACTTC.

This chain links TRBV7-6 with TRBJ2-7; D gene unclear. Germline V gene lookup returns CDR1 SGHVS and CDR2 FNYEAQ. The V end lost 4 bases, the J end lost 5 bases, and 12 bases lay between the germline ends. The CDR3 sequence is 13 residues long. The CDR3 loop is CASSSQMYNEQYF. The CDR3 DNA sequence: TGTGCCAGCAGCTCCCAGATGTACAACGAGCAGTACTTC.

J is TRBJ2-1 and V is TRBV5-1, with 7 bases aligning to TRBD2. J was trimmed by 14 bases and V by 4 bases; bases with no gene match: 12. CDR1 is SGHRS and CDR2 is YFSETQ in the germline V gene. CDR3 length: 13 residues. CDR3 bases: TGCGCCAGCAGCCGTTTGAGGGAGGGCCTAGAGTTCTTC. Amino acids: CASSRLREGLEFF. Full variable domain (missing parts from reference TRBV5-1 and TRBJ2-1): KAGVTQTPRYLIKTRGQQVTLSCSPISGHRSVSWYQQTPGQGLQFLFEYFSETQRNKGNFPGRFSGRQFSNSRSEMNVSTLELGDSALYLCASSRLREGLEFFGPGTRLTVL.